This passage covers 21 T cell receptor beta chains from one sample sequenced in a study of blood T cell repertoires in COVID-19 (TCRdb year 2020). Libraries were prepared through the immunoSEQ multiplex PCR assay. TCRdb obtained this table from immuneACCESS and retained in-frame rearrangements with V and J assigned. These tables miss some clones; where compared with another copy, unresolved V genes account for less than half of the shortfall, and the remainder is unexplained. Counted in this sample were roughly 140,000 clones; approximately 87% of them appeared once. The top ten hold roughly 3.9% of the sample. Sample: PBMCs or T cells enriched from blood (not recorded which). The source is a man aged 50 to 59 in a cohort exposed to, infected with or recovered from COVID-19 (not recorded which).

The gene calls are TRBV7-8 and TRBJ1-2; TRBD1 aligns across 7 bases. The V gene's germline CDR1 is SGHVS and CDR2 FQNEAQ. This CDR3 comprises 15 residues. J lost 2 bases, V lost 1 base, and 4 bases had no gene match. In nucleotides, the CDR3 is TGTGCCAGCAGCTTAGACGAGACAGGGAACTATGGCTACACCTTC. Translated: CASSLDETGNYGYTF.

The chain links TRBV19 to TRBJ2-1; D is possibly TRBD1 (6 bases). CDR3 length equals 14 residues. V was trimmed by 0 bases and J by 10 bases, leaving 13 bases between them. Germline V gene data show CDR1 as LNHDA and CDR2 as SQIVND (reference sequence). The CDR3 here is CASSIDRGKFEQFF. Written as DNA, the CDR3 is TGTGCCAGTAGTATAGACAGGGGCAAATTCGAGCAGTTCTTC.

Here the CDR3 reads CASSQEWRSYNEQFF. The DNA of the CDR3 is TGTGCCAGCAGCCAAGAATGGAGGTCCTACAATGAGCAGTTCTTC. The V and J genes are TRBV14 and TRBJ2-1; TRBD2 is a possible D gene (5 bases). Germline V gene sequence: CDR1 SGHDN, CDR2 FVKESK. This CDR3 comprises 15 residues. Trimming shortened V by 0 bases and J by 1 base, and 7 bases separated the two germline ends.

The chain's CDR3 is CASSLRTGLGEETQYF. DNA of the CDR3: TGCGCCAGCAGCCTCCGGACAGGGCTTGGTGAAGAGACCCAGTACTTC. This sequence joins TRBV5-1 and TRBJ2-5; 8 bases map to TRBD1. Per the germline V gene, CDR1 is SGHRS and CDR2 is YFSETQ. V shed 4 bases and J 3 bases; nucleotides not matched to a gene: 11. The CDR3 has 16 residues.

The chain employs TRBV19 and TRBJ2-5, with D tentatively TRBD1 (5 bases). V lost 5 bases to trimming and J lost 4 bases, with 14 bases between them. Per the germline V gene, CDR1 is LNHDA and CDR2 is SQIVND (reference sequence). The CDR3 totals 14 residues. The DNA for the CDR3 is TGTGCCAGTAGTCTACAGGCGGCTGGAGAGACCCAGTACTTC. It is translated as CASSLQAAGETQYF.

The J gene is TRBJ2-3, the V gene TRBV24-1; maybe TRBD2 (5 bases). From germline, CDR1 is KGHDR and CDR2 SFDVKD. This CDR3 has 13 amino acids. Trimming cost V 1 base and J 4 bases, with 5 bases left between them. The DNA of the CDR3 is TGTGCCACCAGTGATTTACTAGCAGATACGCAGTATTTT. It yields the protein CATSDLLADTQYF.

The chain joins TRBV28 to TRBJ1-1; weak D call: TRBD1 (5 bases). CDR1 and CDR2 from the germline V gene are MDHEN and SYDVKM. This CDR3 spans 12 amino acids. Trimming took off 3 bases at V and 5 bases at J, with 7 bases between the two ends. The CDR3 DNA sequence: TGTGCCAGCAGTTTGCGGGGGACTGAAGCTTTCTTT. Its translation: CASSLRGTEAFF. Supplemented by reference TRBV28 and TRBJ1-1, the full variable domain reads DVKVTQSSRYLVKRTGEKVFLECVQDMDHENMFWYRQDPGLGLRLIYFSYDVKMKEKGDIPEGYSVSREKKERFSLILESASTNQTSMYLCASSLRGTEAFFGQGTRLTVV.

This chain joins TRBV5-1 and TRBJ2-1, with TRBD2 identical over 8 bases. Germline V CDR1 and CDR2: SGHRS, YFSETQ. V lost 1 base and J lost 5; bases outside the gene matches: 8. CDR3 length: 16 residues. The CDR3 protein is CASSLFGTGGDNEQFF. CDR3 DNA sequence: TGCGCCAGCAGCTTGTTCGGGACGGGAGGGGACAATGAGCAGTTCTTC. Based on the CDR3 plus reference TRBV5-1 and TRBJ2-1, the full variable domain is KAGVTQTPRYLIKTRGQQVTLSCSPISGHRSVSWYQQTPGQGLQFLFEYFSETQRNKGNFPGRFSGRQFSNSRSEMNVSTLELGDSALYLCASSLFGTGGDNEQFFGPGTRLTVL.

The CDR3 DNA sequence: TGCGCCAGCAGCTTGGGAGATGGTGTCTTGGGCTACACCTTC. As protein: CASSLGDGVLGYTF. The gene calls are TRBV5-1 and TRBJ1-2, with D unclear. CDR1 and CDR2 (germline): SGHRS, YFSETQ. This CDR3 has 14 amino acids. V dropped 0 bases and J dropped 8 bases, with 14 bases sitting between them.

V gene TRBV6-5 combines with J gene TRBJ1-1, with 11 positions matching TRBD1. Germline lookup yields CDR1 MNHEY and CDR2 SVGAGI. Germline trimming cut 6 bases from V and 1 base from J; bases unmatched to any gene: 1. CDR3 length: 14 residues. The CDR3 loop is CASSGQGANTEAFF. As DNA, the CDR3 is TGTGCCAGCAGCGGACAGGGGGCGAACACTGAAGCTTTCTTT.

The rearrangement joins TRBV9 to TRBJ2-5, with TRBD2 matching 11 bases. There are 14 residues in the CDR3. Unmatched junction bases numbered 2, after V lost 3 bases and J lost 4 bases. Germline CDR1 and CDR2: SGDLS and YYNGEE. The CDR3 spells CASSDLAGGETQYF. CDR3 in DNA: TGTGCCAGCAGCGATCTAGCGGGGGGAGAGACCCAGTACTTC.

V and J are TRBV5-5 and TRBJ2-1; 11 bases agree with TRBD2. The CDR3 is 17 amino acids. The V gene end was trimmed by 0 bases and the J gene end by 3 bases; junction bases not matched to a gene: 5. CDR1 is SGHKS, CDR2 YYEKEE, per germline (reference sequence). CDR3 bases: TGTGCCAGCAGCTTGGAAACTAGCGGGAGTCTCTACAATGAGCAGTTCTTC. This codes for CASSLETSGSLYNEQFF.

The V gene is TRBV24-1, the J gene TRBJ2-3, with D possibly matching TRBD2 (6 bases). Germline values: CDR1 KGHDR, CDR2 SFDVKD. This CDR3 region has 14 residues. Trimming left V 4 bases short and J 2 bases short, with 9 bases between. For the CDR3, the DNA is TGTGCCACCAGTGAGGGGGGTTTCACAGATACGCAGTATTTT. Its protein is CATSEGGFTDTQYF.

The rearrangement links TRBV9 to TRBJ2-3; tentative D call: TRBD1 (6 bases). Trimming took off 0 bases at V and 0 bases at J, with 11 bases between the two ends. The CDR3 is 16 residues long. From germline, CDR1 is SGDLS and CDR2 YYNGEE. This chain's CDR3 is CASSVGTELSTDTQYF. For the CDR3, the DNA is TGTGCCAGCAGCGTAGGGACAGAGCTAAGCACAGATACGCAGTATTTT.

This chain connects TRBV9 to TRBJ2-2, with unresolved D. The germline CDR1 and CDR2 sequences are SGDLS and YYNGEE. V dropped 0 bases and J dropped 4 bases, with 19 bases sitting between them. The CDR3 totals 18 residues. Here the CDR3 reads CASSVEALVGGVTGELFF. The DNA of the CDR3 is TGTGCCAGCAGCGTAGAGGCCCTAGTAGGTGGTGTCACCGGGGAGCTGTTTTTT.

A few counts support this clone. CDR3 in DNA: TGTGCCAGTAGTTCCTCCGGGACAGGGATTCTCGAGCAGTACTTC. It yields the protein CASSSSGTGILEQYF. The genes are TRBV19 and TRBJ2-7; 9 positions match TRBD1. The length of the CDR3 is 15 residues. With 5 bases clipped from V and 6 bases from J, the junction kept 11 bases outside the gene matches. Germline CDR1 LNHDA, CDR2 SQIVND (reference sequence).

This chain joins TRBV24-1 and TRBJ2-7; D may be TRBD1 (6 bases). The ends were cut back, 6 bases at V and 6 bases at J, with 11 bases in the middle. From germline, CDR1 is KGHDR and CDR2 SFDVKD. This CDR3 has 12 amino acids. The CDR3 region is CATSTARGEQYF. The CDR3 DNA is TGTGCCACCAGTACAGCCAGGGGCGAGCAGTACTTC.

The CDR3 sequence is CASSPGGPEQFF. For the CDR3, the DNA is TGTGCCAGCTCACCCGGAGGTCCTGAGCAGTTCTTC. The gene calls are TRBV18 and TRBJ2-1; D may be TRBD2 (5 bases). Germline V gene lookup returns CDR1 KGHSH and CDR2 LQKENI. V dropped 3 bases and J dropped 9 bases, with 9 bases sitting between them. This CDR3 comprises 12 residues. The full variable domain, completed using reference TRBV18 and TRBJ2-1, is NAGVMQNPRHLVRRRGQEARLRCSPMKGHSHVYWYRQLPEEGLKFMVYLQKENIIDESGMPKERFSAEFPKEGPSILRIQQVVRGDSAAYFCASSPGGPEQFFGPGTRLTVL.

This sequence joins TRBV28 and TRBJ2-1; 7 bases fit TRBD2. CDR3 size: 17 residues. Trimming cost V 5 bases and J 7 bases; bases outside gene matches: 17. Germline loops: CDR1 MDHEN, CDR2 SYDVKM. The CDR3 is CASSAQPSGMEGNEQFF. CDR3 bases: TGTGCCAGCAGTGCACAACCGAGCGGGATGGAGGGGAATGAGCAGTTCTTC.

This clone turned up a few times. The chain combines TRBV4-2 with TRBJ2-2; 10 nucleotides align to TRBD2. V dropped 5 bases and J dropped 5; count of bases not matched to a gene: 11. CDR3 size: 17 residues. In germline, CDR1 is LGHNA, CDR2 YNFKEQ. The CDR3 DNA reads TGTGCCAGCAGCGACCCGACTAGCGGGCTTGGAACCGGGGAGCTGTTTTTT. This translates into CASSDPTSGLGTGELFF.

The CDR3 protein is CASSPGGADTQYF. CDR3 DNA sequence: TGTGCCAGCAGCCCGGGAGGGGCAGATACGCAGTATTTT. The gene calls are TRBV27 and TRBJ2-3, with 8 bases identical to TRBD2. Germline CDR1 MNHEY, CDR2 SMNVEV (reference sequence). Trimming removed 6 bases from V and 4 bases from J; junction bases left unmatched: 3. The CDR3 consists of 13 residues.